This TCR beta chain was sequenced for a study of cytomegalovirus exposure and HLA in healthy donors. Notes on the study in general: Sequencing artifact likely explains a cluster of highly shared sequence variants.

For this clone: The target antigen is unknown.

This CDR3 region has 13 residues. Germline values: CDR1 MNHNY, CDR2 SVGAGI (reference sequence). Losses at the gene ends were 8 bases for V and 4 bases for J; bases not matched to a gene: 6. The PCR employed 60 Vbeta primers together with 13 Jbeta primers. Only in-frame clones appear in the TCRdb table, and some are missing; sequencing was by immunoSEQ multiplex PCR. The sample lists approximately 170,000 clones, less than 90% occurring once. The sequencing input was PBMCs. This receptor was identified in a man between 50 and 59 years old in good health and CMV-seropositive. J is TRBJ1-1 and V is TRBV6-6; the match to TRBD1 covers 8 bases. The CDR3 region has the DNA TGTGCCAGCTGCCCCGGACAGGGCACTGAAGCTTTCTTT. Protein sequence: CASCPGQGTEAFF.